The present T cell receptor (beta chain) was sequenced within a study of blood T cells in healthy people across ages. Overall study results and limits: Investigators treated diversity estimates from one million T cells as underestimates.

A second roughly 6 to 12 cycle PCR used barcoded and J-beta primers. Per sample, CDR3-containing paired-end reads numbered at least 2.5 million. MiXCR was run by TCRdb on the 5' RACE reads, yielding one entry per CDR3 protein. The table shows about 1.4 million distinct CDR3 sequences, with 59% occurring only once. This clonotype was detected a few times. No antigen is known for it. There are 18 residues in the CDR3. Trimming removed 4 bases from V and 4 bases from J, with 28 bases in between. Looked up from germline, CDR1 is SQVTM and CDR2 is ANQGSEA. The source of this sequence is a man aged 18 to 29 in good health. The chain joins TRBV29-1 to TRBJ1-2; D call uncertain. Input material: blood. CDR3 protein: CSVGPSGQLLASVYGYTF. CDR3 DNA sequence: TGCAGCGTTGGCCCCTCCGGGCAGCTACTCGCATCGGTCTATGGCTACACCTTC.